The 8 T cell receptor beta chains listed next were all sequenced from one sample in a study of blood T cell repertoires in COVID-19 (dated by TCRdb to 2018 to 2021). Library preparation was by the immunoSEQ multiplex PCR assay. TCRdb mirrors the immuneACCESS table, restricted to in-frame sequences. Some clones are absent from its copies; in checked studies, under half trace to an unresolved V gene, and the reason for the others is unknown. Within this sample are approximately 500,000 clones, with roughly nine tenths of them counted one time only. Around 8% of the sample rests with the top ten. Sample: peripheral blood. Receptors originate from a woman in her fifties or sixties with COVID-19, enrolled during active disease.

V and J are TRBV27 and TRBJ2-3, with D hard to call. Germline assignment: CDR1 MNHEY and CDR2 SMNVEV (reference sequence). The CDR3 is made up of 17 amino acids. The ends were cut back, 2 bases at V and 2 bases at J, with 17 bases in the middle. The CDR3 spells CASSLKIDTALTDTQYF. DNA of the CDR3: TGTGCCAGCAGTTTAAAAATAGACACAGCCCTCACAGATACGCAGTATTTT.

J is TRBJ1-6 and V is TRBV5-6; D is unclear. The V end was cut by 0 bases, the J end by 0 bases, with 7 bases between. Germline V gene sequence: CDR1 SGHDT, CDR2 YYEEEE. The CDR3 has 16 amino acids. CDR3 sequence: CASSLAEISYNSPLHF. CDR3 DNA: TGTGCCAGCAGCTTGGCAGAAATCTCCTATAATTCACCCCTCCACTTT.

V usage is TRBV6-5 and J usage is TRBJ1-1; D call uncertain. CDR1 and CDR2 from the germline V gene are MNHEY and SVGAGI. V was shortened by 6 bases and J by 1 base, with 12 bases between the two germline ends. This CDR3 has 14 residues. CDR3 DNA: TGTGCCAGCAGCATAGGGCGGGGGAACACTGAAGCTTTCTTT. As protein: CASSIGRGNTEAFF.

The chain recombines TRBV28 with TRBJ1-2; 7 bases fit TRBD1. J was trimmed by 7 bases and V by 5 bases; bases with no gene match: 4. The CDR3 has 12 residues. Germline V lookup: CDR1 MDHEN, CDR2 SYDVKM. DNA for the CDR3: TGTGCCAGCAGTGCGACAGGGTTTGGCTACACCTTC. Its translation is CASSATGFGYTF.

This clone was observed a few times. The chain uses TRBV7-2 and TRBJ1-5; possible D gene TRBD1, 5 bases. The germline V and J ends were trimmed by 1 base and 0 bases, with 13 bases remaining between them. Germline assignment: CDR1 SGHTA and CDR2 FQGNSA. This CDR3 is built from 17 residues. The CDR3 bases are TGTGCCAGCAGCTTAGTATTCGACAGTTATAGCAATCAGCCCCAGCATTTT. It codes for CASSLVFDSYSNQPQHF.

As DNA, the CDR3 is TGCGCCAGCAGCCAACAGGGCTCGGCGGGACAGCCCCAGCATTTT. This encodes CASSQQGSAGQPQHF. This chain joins TRBV4-1 and TRBJ1-5, with D maybe TRBD1 (5 bases). With 2 bases removed from V and 7 bases from J, the gap between germline ends came to 15 bases. Germline V gene sequence: CDR1 MGHRA, CDR2 YSYEKL. The CDR3 has 15 residues.

This chain uses TRBV19 with TRBJ2-7, with TRBD1 identical over 7 bases. CDR1 is LNHDA and CDR2 is SQIVND in the germline V gene (reference sequence). With V trimmed by 5 bases and J by 2 bases, 9 bases remained unmatched. The CDR3 is made up of 15 amino acids. The CDR3 protein is CASSLGQDATYEQYF. CDR3 bases: TGTGCCAGTAGTCTCGGACAGGACGCCACCTACGAGCAGTACTTC. Drawing the rest from reference TRBV19 and TRBJ2-7, the complete variable domain is DGGITQSPKYLFRKEGQNVTLSCEQNLNHDAMYWYRQDPGQGLRLIYYSQIVNDFQKGDIAEGYSVSREKKESFPLTVTSAQKNPTAFYLCASSLGQDATYEQYFGPGTRLTVT.

The chain links TRBV2 to TRBJ1-3; 8 bases line up with TRBD1. Per germline, CDR1 SNHLY and CDR2 FYNNEI. The V gene end was trimmed by 8 bases and the J gene end by 4 bases; junction bases not matched to a gene: 4. The CDR3 is 13 residues long. The CDR3 is CASGQGEGNTIYF. CDR3 bases: TGTGCCAGCGGACAGGGAGAAGGAAACACCATATATTTT.